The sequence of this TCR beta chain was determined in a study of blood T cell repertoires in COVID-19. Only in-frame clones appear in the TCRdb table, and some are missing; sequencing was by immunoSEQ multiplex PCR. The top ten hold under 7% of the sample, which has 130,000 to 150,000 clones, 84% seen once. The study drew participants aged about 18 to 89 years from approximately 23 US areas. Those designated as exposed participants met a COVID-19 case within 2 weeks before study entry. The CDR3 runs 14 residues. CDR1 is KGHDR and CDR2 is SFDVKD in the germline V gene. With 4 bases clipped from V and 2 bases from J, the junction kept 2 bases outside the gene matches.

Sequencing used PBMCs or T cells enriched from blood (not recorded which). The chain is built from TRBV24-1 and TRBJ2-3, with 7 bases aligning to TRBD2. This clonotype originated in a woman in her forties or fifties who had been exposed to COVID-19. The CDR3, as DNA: TGTGCCACCAGTGAGGGGGGGACCACAGATACGCAGTATTTT. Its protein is CATSEGGTTDTQYF.